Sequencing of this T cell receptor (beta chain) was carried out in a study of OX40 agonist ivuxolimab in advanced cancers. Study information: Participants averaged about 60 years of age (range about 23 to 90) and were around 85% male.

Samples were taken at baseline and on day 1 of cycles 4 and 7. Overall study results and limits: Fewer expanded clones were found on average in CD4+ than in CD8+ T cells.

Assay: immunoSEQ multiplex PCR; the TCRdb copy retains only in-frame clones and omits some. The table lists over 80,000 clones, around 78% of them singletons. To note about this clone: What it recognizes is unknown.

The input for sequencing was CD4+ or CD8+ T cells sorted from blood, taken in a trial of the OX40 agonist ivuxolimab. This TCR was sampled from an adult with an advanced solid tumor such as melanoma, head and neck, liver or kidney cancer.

The CDR3 nucleotides are TGCGCCAGCAGCTTGGTATTTCACCAAGAGACCCAGTACTTC. This translates into CASSLVFHQETQYF. The rearrangement uses TRBV5-1 and TRBJ2-5; D remains unclear. This CDR3 comprises 14 residues. The germline gives CDR1 SGHRS, CDR2 YFSETQ. The V and J ends lost 0 bases and 0 bases respectively, with 6 bases between them.